This T cell receptor (beta chain) was identified during a study of T-cell reconstitution after alpha-beta-depleted transplantation in children (TCRdb year 2016). Broadly, across the study: T-cell immune reconstitution after TCRalphabeta/CD19-depleted allogeneic hematopoietic cell transplantation in children was quantitatively tracked in the study by means of TCR repertoire profiling. What the work shows at the level of the full study, not this receptor alone: The apparently early recovery of alphabetaT-cell counts about two months after transplant reportedly depended on only several hundred rapidly expanded clones that came from non-depleted graft cells. In some patients, high TCRbeta diversity at day 60 was attributed to recipient T cells and intrathymic progenitors that had survived conditioning. Over the following months the frequencies of hyperexpanded clones went down, and after one year T-cell counts and TCRbeta diversity were mostly credited to newly produced T cells.

The CDR3 sequence holds 12 residues, the cysteine and phenylalanine included. Only the CDR3 DNA is retained, 36 bases long and in frame from the first base. At the junction V is shortened by 0 bases and J by 6 bases, with 6 bases in between. CDR1 and CDR2 are drawn from the germline V gene: MDHEN, SYDVKM. The meaning of the sample's time point label: day 60 (about 2 months) after transplantation. The sample's treatment or condition label is to be understood as: allogeneic hematopoietic cell transplantation with graft depleted of TCRalphabeta T cells and CD19 B cells. The transplant recipients were children given TCRalphabeta/CD19-depleted allogeneic hematopoietic cell grafts. This clonotype was seen a few times. Its antigen is unknown. No per-base quality is available; no much larger clone lies one base away. Library creation used PCR. These reads were obtained on an Illumina HiSeq 2500. TCR library preparation used molecular barcoding, with unique molecular identifiers applied to normalize quantification of the TCRbeta repertoire. TCRdb trimmed the raw reads at Q25, called clones with MiXCR and kept productive beta chains. Duplicate CDR3 protein sequences are folded into a single record with the most common DNA and genes. The sample table lists tens of thousands of distinct CDR3 sequences, roughly a sixth of them with a count of one. The ten biggest clones cover around 38% of the sample.

The starting material was PBMCs, mostly from graft donor cells, obtained 60 days after TCRalphabeta/CD19-depleted stem cell transplant. This TCR came from a male patient between 2 and 10 years old who had a stem cell transplant for acute lymphoblastic leukemia, so the T cells may come from the graft donor. The chain links TRBV28 with TRBJ2-7; a tentative D call is TRBD2 (6 bases match). The sequenced DNA: TGTGCCAGCAGTTTATGGCGGGGCGAGCAGTACTTC. Translated, it reads CASSLWRGEQYF.